The next 8 T cell receptor beta chains were all read from a single sample in a study of T cell responses to AZD1222 COVID-19 vaccine. TCRdb's table, derived via immunoSEQ multiplex PCR, lists solely in-frame clones and lacks some. The sample records under 100,000 clones, 70% to 90% being singletons. Sequenced here: peripheral blood, sampled 28 days after the second AZD1222 dose. The source of these receptors is an adult who received the AZD1222 COVID-19 vaccine.

V is TRBV6-6 and J is TRBJ2-1, with 9 bases that match TRBD2. The germline V gene has CDR1 MNHNY and CDR2 SVGAGI (reference sequence). Losses at the gene ends were 6 bases for V and 4 bases for J; bases not matched to a gene: 10. This CDR3 spans 16 amino acids. The DNA of the CDR3 is TGTGCCAGCAGGCTGCCGGGACTAGCTCGATACAATGAGCAGTTCTTC. This encodes CASRLPGLARYNEQFF.

The chain links TRBV28 to TRBJ1-5, with D perhaps matching TRBD1 (5 bases). This CDR3 contains 15 residues. The V and J ends lost 7 bases and 3 bases respectively, with 16 bases between them. Germline V gene sequence: CDR1 MDHEN, CDR2 SYDVKM. The CDR3 reads CASILSGRANQPQHF. CDR3 coding DNA: TGTGCCAGCATCCTCTCAGGGCGGGCCAATCAGCCCCAGCATTTT.

The genes are TRBV6-5 and TRBJ1-3, with D tentatively TRBD1 (5 bases). This CDR3 is built from 15 residues. The V and J ends lost 2 bases and 8 bases respectively, with 16 bases between them. Per germline, CDR1 MNHEY and CDR2 SVGAGI. CDR3 DNA: TGTGCCAGCAGTTACGACGGGGCGAGGAAGGACACCATATATTTT. It specifies CASSYDGARKDTIYF.

This clone was seen just once. The J gene is TRBJ1-6, the V gene TRBV11-2; D remains ambiguous. The CDR3 is 18 amino acids. Deletions cut 5 bases from V and 0 bases from J, with 17 bases between. Looked up from germline, CDR1 is SGHAT and CDR2 is FQNNGV. This CDR3 is CASSPLVAGSSYNSPLHF. CDR3 nucleotides: TGTGCCAGCAGCCCGCTAGTCGCGGGGAGCTCCTATAATTCACCCCTCCACTTT.

The chain couples TRBV5-8 to TRBJ1-5; no definite D call. Germline V CDR1 and CDR2: SGHTS, YDEGEE. Trimming removed 0 bases from V and 4 bases from J, with 11 bases in between. The CDR3 covers 15 residues. The CDR3: CASSLVLWENQPQHF. The CDR3 bases are TGTGCCAGCAGCTTGGTGTTGTGGGAGAATCAGCCCCAGCATTTT.

The V and J genes are TRBV5-4 and TRBJ2-5, with TRBD2 as a possible D gene (6 bases). Germline CDR1 is SGHNT and CDR2 is YYREEE (reference sequence). The CDR3 length is 14 residues. Trimming cost V 0 bases and J 3 bases, with 9 bases left between them. CDR3 in amino acids: CASSLAEREETQYF. CDR3 sequence (DNA): TGTGCCAGCAGCTTGGCCGAGCGGGAAGAGACCCAGTACTTC.

This chain connects TRBV27 to TRBJ2-3; D is uncertain. With 7 bases removed from V and 2 bases from J, the gap between germline ends came to 16 bases. This CDR3 comprises 15 residues. Germline assignment: CDR1 MNHEY and CDR2 SMNVEV (reference sequence). CDR3 in amino acids: CASKFRNIATDTQYF. In DNA form, the CDR3 reads TGTGCCAGCAAGTTCAGGAACATAGCCACAGATACGCAGTATTTT.

The CDR3 DNA reads TGTGCCAGTACCGGGACAGGGAGCGGCGAGCAGTACTTC. Protein: CASTGTGSGEQYF. V and J are TRBV6-5 and TRBJ2-7; 9 nucleotides match TRBD1. The germline CDR1 and CDR2 sequences are MNHEY and SVGAGI. The CDR3 contains 13 residues. Germline trimming cut 9 bases from V and 6 bases from J; bases unmatched to any gene: 9.